The 9 T cell receptor beta chains presented below share a single source sample, sequenced in a study of blood T cells in healthy people across ages. Primed by a sample-barcoded 5' primer and a J-beta primer mix, a second PCR proceeded for about 7 to 11 cycles. TCRdb itself ran the 5' RACE reads through MiXCR, one entry per CDR3 protein. The sample shows a few hundred thousand distinct CDR3 sequences, 27% of them seen only once. Sequenced material: blood. The source of these receptors is a woman in her 70s in good health.

This clonotype was observed many times. This sequence joins TRBV7-2 and TRBJ2-1; 9 bases fit TRBD2. The trim removed 2 bases at V and 3 bases at J, leaving 2 bases unmatched. The CDR3 consists of 15 residues. CDR1 is SGHTA and CDR2 is FQGNSA in the germline V gene. The CDR3 DNA reads as TGTGCCAGCAGCTTATTAGCGGGGGACTACAATGAGCAGTTCTTC. Translation: CASSLLAGDYNEQFF.

Concerning this clonotype: This CDR3 is missing its conserved last phenylalanine or tryptophan, likely due to a read error. The V gene is TRBV5-1, the J gene TRBJ2-7; no clear D. This CDR3 comprises 14 residues. Germline CDR1 reads SGHRS; CDR2 reads YFSETQ. V lost 1 base and J 4 bases, leaving 12 bases between the germline ends. In DNA, the CDR3 is TGCGCCAGCAGCTTGTCCGCCGTTGGGTACGAGCAGTACCTC. Translation: CASSLSAVGYEQYL.

This clonotype was seen a few times. The chain is built from TRBV28 and TRBJ1-2; 10 nucleotides align to TRBD1. In germline, CDR1 is MDHEN, CDR2 SYDVKM. CDR3 length: 13 residues. V was clipped by 7 bases and J by 5 bases; unmatched bases: 4. The chain's CDR3 is CASIWTGGYGYTF. CDR3 DNA: TGTGCCAGCATATGGACAGGGGGATATGGCTACACCTTC.

This chain connects TRBV20-1 to TRBJ2-1, with TRBD2 identical over 10 bases. Germline V gene data show CDR1 as DFQATT and CDR2 as SNEGSKA (reference sequence). The junction had 12 bases not matched to a gene; V was cut back by 5 bases and J by 5 bases. The CDR3 consists of 16 residues. CDR3 in DNA: TGCAGTGCTCCAACCCCCCTAGCGGGGGCTGACAATGAGCAGTTCTTC. This sequence encodes CSAPTPLAGADNEQFF.

The chain has TRBV29-1 and TRBJ1-4; D is perhaps TRBD1 (5 bases). V was shortened by 0 bases and J by 6 bases, with 17 bases between the two germline ends. The germline V gene has CDR1 SQVTM and CDR2 ANQGSEA. The CDR3 sequence is 16 residues long. The CDR3 DNA reads TGCAGCGTTGAAGATTTACTAAGGGGTCGGGATGAAAAACTGTTTTTT. This gives the protein CSVEDLLRGRDEKLFF.

The chain carries TRBV29-1 and TRBJ1-2; 7 bases are shared with TRBD1. CDR1 is SQVTM, CDR2 ANQGSEA, per germline. The V and J ends lost 7 bases and 10 bases, in that order; junction bases with no gene match: 12. The CDR3 length is 12 residues. The CDR3 reads CSANRDSSVYTF. The CDR3 nucleotides read TGCAGCGCCAATCGGGACAGTTCAGTCTACACCTTC.

This clonotype was observed a handful of times. The rearrangement joins TRBV11-2 to TRBJ1-1; D ambiguous. CDR1 and CDR2 from the germline V gene are SGHAT and FQNNGV. The CDR3 is 13 residues long. V was cut by 5 bases and J by 9 bases, with 16 bases left in between. DNA for the CDR3: TGTGCCAGCAGCCCGGCTGGTGGGTTACAAGCTTTCTTT. This codes for CASSPAGGLQAFF.

This clonotype came up many times. The chain has TRBV20-1 and TRBJ2-5; 10 positions agree with TRBD2. The V gene end was trimmed by 1 base and the J gene end by 0 bases; junction bases not matched to a gene: 2. CDR1 and CDR2 from the germline V gene are DFQATT and SNEGSKA (reference sequence). This CDR3 region has 15 residues. The CDR3 DNA follows: TGCAGTGCTAGAGTGCTAGCGGGGGACCAAGAGACCCAGTACTTC. Amino acid sequence: CSARVLAGDQETQYF.

The chain's CDR3 is CASSPELADQETQYF. DNA of the CDR3: TGTGCCAGCAGCCCAGAACTAGCGGACCAAGAGACCCAGTACTTC. This chain links TRBV7-2 with TRBJ2-5; 8 bases are a match to TRBD2. The CDR3 is 15 residues long. V gave up 5 bases and J gave up 0 bases; unmatched junction bases: 5. The germline V gene has CDR1 SGHTA and CDR2 FQGNSA.